This T cell receptor (beta chain) stems from a study of patients and donors after allogeneic stem cell transplantation. This clonotype was observed a handful of times. MiXCR was run by TCRdb on the RT-PCR reads, yielding one entry per CDR3 protein. The data show about 230,000 distinct CDR3 sequences, with 14% seen just once and 11% held by the top ten. The CDR3 spans 17 residues. Germline V gene data show CDR1 as SEHNR and CDR2 as FQNEAQ (reference sequence). The ends were cut back, 5 bases at V and 1 base at J, with 19 bases in the middle. The sequencing sample was made of blood, either unsorted or a sorted T cell fraction (not recorded which). The J gene is TRBJ2-3, the V gene TRBV7-9; D is perhaps TRBD2 (5 bases). The clonotype originates from a human donor who was either an allogeneic HSCT recipient or a stem cell or donor lymphocyte infusion donor (not recorded which). It is not recorded whose cells these are; they may come from a transplant donor. In DNA, the CDR3 is TGTGCCAGCAGCATACCTCAGCGGTCCGCACGCACAGATACGCAGTATTTT. Amino acid sequence: CASSIPQRSARTDTQYF.